This T cell receptor beta chain was profiled in a study of response to subunit inactivated influenza vaccine. TCRdb reprocessed the RT-PCR reads with MiXCR, giving one entry per CDR3 protein. The sample gives about 700,000 distinct CDR3 sequences, roughly 14% of which show up once; 11% is in the top ten. Turning to this clonotype: Its antigen remains unknown.

Findings of the study overall: Each seasonal influenza vaccination, the authors suggested, recruits few new T cells.

This CDR3 comprises 13 residues. V lost 11 bases to trimming and J lost 8 bases; unmatched junction nucleotides: 13. The source of this sequence is a man aged 50 to 60 who received an inactivated influenza vaccine. V gene TRBV12-3 or TRBV12-4 combines with J gene TRBJ1-2; 8 bases match TRBD1. The sequencing here drew on PBMCs from blood, taken roughly 12 days after vaccination. CDR3 region: CASKTGALGGYTF. CDR3 bases: TGTGCCTCAAAGACAGGGGCGCTTGGCGGCTACACCTTC.